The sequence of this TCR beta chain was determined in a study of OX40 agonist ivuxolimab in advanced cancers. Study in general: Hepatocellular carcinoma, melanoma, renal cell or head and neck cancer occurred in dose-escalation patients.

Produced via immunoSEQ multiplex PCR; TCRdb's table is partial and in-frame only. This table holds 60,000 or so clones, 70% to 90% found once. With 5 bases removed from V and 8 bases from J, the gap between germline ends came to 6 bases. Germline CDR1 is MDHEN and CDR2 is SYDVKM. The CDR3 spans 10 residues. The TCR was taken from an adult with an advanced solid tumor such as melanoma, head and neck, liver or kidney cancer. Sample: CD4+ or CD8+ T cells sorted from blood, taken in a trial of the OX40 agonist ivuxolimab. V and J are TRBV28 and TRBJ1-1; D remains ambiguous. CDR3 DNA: TGTGCCAGCAGTCAGCTAGAAGCTTTCTTT. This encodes CASSQLEAFF.